This T cell receptor beta chain was identified in a study of blood T cell repertoires in COVID-19. Patients from Seattle were sampled longitudinally, starting during active infection. The CDR3 runs 17 residues. In the authors' methods: Reference gene primer amplification gave nucleated cell count estimates. TCRdb keeps only in-frame clones here, not all; method: immunoSEQ multiplex PCR. That table supplies the V and J calls and clone size; D and trimming were determined from the DNA. The repertoire has fewer than 350,000 clones, around nine tenths of them found once; the top ten carry just under 4%. Sample: peripheral blood. The chain has TRBV21-1 and TRBJ2-3; TRBD2, the table's D call, was not compared with the DNA. TRBV21-1 is a listed pseudogene. This sequence was found in a woman aged 60-70 years with COVID-19, enrolled during active disease. As DNA, the CDR3 is TGTGCCAGCAAGGCCGGGACTAGCGGGGGAGGCACAGATACGCAGTATTTT. Its protein is CASKAGTSGGGTDTQYF.